This T cell receptor beta chain was profiled in a study of beta chain features in type 1 diabetes. Whole-study results and caveats: Sampled from patients, naive, central memory and Treg TCRB repertoires appeared more similar than those sampled from healthy donors. Moderate yet significant TCRB CDR3 shortening was seen in Type 1 diabetes patients in all four CD4+ subsets.

Expressed TCRB transcripts got sequenced, as all isolated RNA was reverse transcribed. Sequenced naive, central memory and regulatory T cell samples produced an average of about 3.6 million reads. The data were produced by immunoSEQ multiplex PCR, yet TCRdb's version contains in-frame clones alone and is incomplete. Of 330,000 or so clones listed, 14% were seen once; the top ten hold 6.7%. Concerning this clone: The antigen is not known.

The CDR3 has 18 amino acids. This chain uses TRBV21-1 with TRBJ1-5. TRBV21-1 is classified as a pseudogene. The material sequenced was central memory CD4+ T cells from blood. The sequence derives from a man aged 25-45 years in good health. The CDR3 DNA reads as TGTGCCAGCAGCAAAGGTCCTCAGCCCCGGTATAGCAATCAGCCCCAGCATTTT. It codes for CASSKGPQPRYSNQPQHF.